This T cell receptor (beta chain) is from a study of shared clonotypes between healthy human individuals. On sorted subsets, replicate PCRs used about 0.2 ug DNA, or tens of thousands of T cell genomes. The assay was immunoSEQ multiplex PCR, and TCRdb's table has in-frame clones only and misses some. The data contain some 650,000 clones, roughly 97% of them singletons. The CDR3 runs 14 residues. CDR1 is MDHEN and CDR2 is SYDVKM in the germline V gene. Trimming removed 7 bases at V and 2 bases at J, with 15 bases between. The sequenced sample consisted of naive CD4+ T cells sorted from blood. Regarding subset: CD45RA+ positively selected. V usage is TRBV28 and J usage is TRBJ2-7, with a weak D call TRBD1 (6 bases). This TCR was recovered from a woman in her 30s in good health. The DNA for the CDR3 is TGTGCCAGCATCCTCGGGACACCACCCTACGAGCAGTACTTC. This translates into CASILGTPPYEQYF.